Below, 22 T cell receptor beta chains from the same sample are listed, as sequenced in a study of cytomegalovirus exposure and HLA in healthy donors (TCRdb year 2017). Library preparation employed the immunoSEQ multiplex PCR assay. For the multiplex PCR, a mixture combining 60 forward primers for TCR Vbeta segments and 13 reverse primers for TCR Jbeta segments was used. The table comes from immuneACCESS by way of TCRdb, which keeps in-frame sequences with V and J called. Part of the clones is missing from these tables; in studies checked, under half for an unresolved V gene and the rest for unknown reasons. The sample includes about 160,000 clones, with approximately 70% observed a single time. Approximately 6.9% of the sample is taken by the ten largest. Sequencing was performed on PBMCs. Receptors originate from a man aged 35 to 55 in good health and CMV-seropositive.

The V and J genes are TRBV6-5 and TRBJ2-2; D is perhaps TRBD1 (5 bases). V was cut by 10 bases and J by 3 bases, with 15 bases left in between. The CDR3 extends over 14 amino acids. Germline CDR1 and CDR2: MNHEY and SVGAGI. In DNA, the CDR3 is TGTGCCACCTCACTTAGGGGTGACACCGGGGAGCTGTTTTTT. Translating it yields CATSLRGDTGELFF.

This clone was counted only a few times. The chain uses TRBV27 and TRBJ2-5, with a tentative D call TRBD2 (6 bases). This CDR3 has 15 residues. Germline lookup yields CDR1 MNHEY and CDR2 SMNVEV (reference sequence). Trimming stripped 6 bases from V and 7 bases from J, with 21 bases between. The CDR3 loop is CASRGGRNNRMTQYF. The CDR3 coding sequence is TGTGCCAGCAGGGGGGGACGGAATAATCGGATGACCCAGTACTTC.

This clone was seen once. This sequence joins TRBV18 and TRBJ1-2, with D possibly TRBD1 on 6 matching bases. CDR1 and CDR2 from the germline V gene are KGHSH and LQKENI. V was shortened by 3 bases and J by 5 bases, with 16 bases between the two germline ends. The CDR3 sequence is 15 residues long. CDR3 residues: CASSPPRTEIYGYTF. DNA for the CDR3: TGTGCCAGCTCACCTCCCAGGACAGAGATTTATGGCTACACCTTC.

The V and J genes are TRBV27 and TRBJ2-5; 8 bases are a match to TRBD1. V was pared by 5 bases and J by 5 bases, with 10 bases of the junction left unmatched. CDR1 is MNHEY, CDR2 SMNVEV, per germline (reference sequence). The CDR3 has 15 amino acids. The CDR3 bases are TGTGCCAGCAGTGCTGGCAGGGGGCACTGGGAGACCCAGTACTTC. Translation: CASSAGRGHWETQYF.

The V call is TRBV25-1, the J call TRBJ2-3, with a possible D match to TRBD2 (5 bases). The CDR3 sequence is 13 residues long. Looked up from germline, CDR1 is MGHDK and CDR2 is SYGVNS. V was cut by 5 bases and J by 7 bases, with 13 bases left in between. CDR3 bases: TGTGCCAGCAGTCGAGCGGTTCGGAATACGCAGTATTTT. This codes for CASSRAVRNTQYF.

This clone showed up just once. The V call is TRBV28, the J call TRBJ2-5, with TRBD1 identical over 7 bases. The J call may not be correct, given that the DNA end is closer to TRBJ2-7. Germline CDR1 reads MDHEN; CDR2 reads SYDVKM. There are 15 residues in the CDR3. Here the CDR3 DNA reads TGTGCCAGCAGTTTAGGCCCGGGACAGACCTACGAGCAGTACTTC. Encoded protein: CASSLGPGQTYEQYF.

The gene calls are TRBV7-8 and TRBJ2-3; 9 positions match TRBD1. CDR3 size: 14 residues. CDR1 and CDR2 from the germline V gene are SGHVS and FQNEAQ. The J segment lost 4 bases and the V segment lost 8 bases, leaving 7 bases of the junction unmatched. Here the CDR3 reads CASRWGQGSDTQYF. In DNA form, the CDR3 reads TGTGCCAGCCGCTGGGGACAGGGTTCAGATACGCAGTATTTT.

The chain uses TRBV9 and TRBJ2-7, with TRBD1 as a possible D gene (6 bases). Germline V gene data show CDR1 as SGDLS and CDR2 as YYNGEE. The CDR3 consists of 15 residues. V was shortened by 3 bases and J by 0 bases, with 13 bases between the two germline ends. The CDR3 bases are TGTGCCAGCAGCGCCCGGGACACCCGCTCCTACGAGCAGTACTTC. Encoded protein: CASSARDTRSYEQYF. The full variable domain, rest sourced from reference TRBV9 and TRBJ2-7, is DSGVTQTPKHLITATGQRVTLRCSPRSGDLSVYWYQQSLDQGLQFLIQYYNGEERAKGNILERFSAQQFPDLHSELNLSSLELGDSALYFCASSARDTRSYEQYFGPGTRLTVT.

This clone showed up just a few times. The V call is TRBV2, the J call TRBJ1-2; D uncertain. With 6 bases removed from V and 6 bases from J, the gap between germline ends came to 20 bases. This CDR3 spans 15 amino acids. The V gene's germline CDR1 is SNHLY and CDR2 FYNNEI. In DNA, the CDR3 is TGTGCCAGCAGGCCCCCAGGTCGCACCATGGATGGCTACACCTTC. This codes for CASRPPGRTMDGYTF.

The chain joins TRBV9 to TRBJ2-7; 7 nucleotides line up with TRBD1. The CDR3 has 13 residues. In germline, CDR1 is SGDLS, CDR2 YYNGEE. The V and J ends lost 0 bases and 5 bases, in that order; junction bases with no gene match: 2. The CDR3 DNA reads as TGTGCCAGCAGCGTAGGGGGGACAGACGAGCAGTACTTC. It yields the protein CASSVGGTDEQYF.

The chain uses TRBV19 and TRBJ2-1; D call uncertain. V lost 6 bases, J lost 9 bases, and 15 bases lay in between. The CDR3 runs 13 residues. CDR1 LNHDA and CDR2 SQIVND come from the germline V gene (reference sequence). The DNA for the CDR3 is TGTGCCAGTAGCCCAAACAAGCAGGCTGAGCAGTTCTTC. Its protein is CASSPNKQAEQFF.

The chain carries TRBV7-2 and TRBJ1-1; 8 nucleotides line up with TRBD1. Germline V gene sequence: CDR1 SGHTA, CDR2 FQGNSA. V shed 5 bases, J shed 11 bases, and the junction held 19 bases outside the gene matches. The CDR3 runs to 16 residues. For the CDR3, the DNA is TGTGCCAGCAGCACAGGGATACGGACAGGGACCGACTCCGCTTTCTTT. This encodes CASSTGIRTGTDSAFF.

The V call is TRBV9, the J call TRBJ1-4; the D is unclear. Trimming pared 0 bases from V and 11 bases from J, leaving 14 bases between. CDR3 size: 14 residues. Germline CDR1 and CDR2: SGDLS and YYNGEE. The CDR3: CASSVVPDGEKLFF. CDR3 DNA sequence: TGTGCCAGCAGCGTAGTTCCTGACGGGGAGAAACTGTTTTTT.

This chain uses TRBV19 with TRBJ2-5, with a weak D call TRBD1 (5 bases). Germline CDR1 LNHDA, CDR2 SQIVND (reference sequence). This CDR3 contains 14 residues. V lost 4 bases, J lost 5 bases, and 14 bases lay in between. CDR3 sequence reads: CASSRAGLRETQYF. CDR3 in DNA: TGTGCCAGTAGTAGGGCAGGGCTGCGGGAGACCCAGTACTTC. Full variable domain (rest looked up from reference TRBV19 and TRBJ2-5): DGGITQSPKYLFRKEGQNVTLSCEQNLNHDAMYWYRQDPGQGLRLIYYSQIVNDFQKGDIAEGYSVSREKKESFPLTVTSAQKNPTAFYLCASSRAGLRETQYFGPGTRLLVL.

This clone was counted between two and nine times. CDR3 region: CASSSGQGDNEQFF. CDR3 DNA sequence: TGTGCCAGCAGCTCTGGACAGGGCGACAATGAGCAGTTCTTC. The rearrangement uses TRBV13 and TRBJ2-1; 8 bases match TRBD1. The CDR3 runs to 14 residues. V lost 4 bases and J lost 5; bases outside the gene matches: 4. Per germline, CDR1 PRHDT and CDR2 FYEKMQ (reference sequence).

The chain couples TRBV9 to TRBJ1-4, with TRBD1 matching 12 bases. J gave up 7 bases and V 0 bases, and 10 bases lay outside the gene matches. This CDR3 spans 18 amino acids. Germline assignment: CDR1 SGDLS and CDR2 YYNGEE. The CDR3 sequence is CASSVERDRGPDGEKLFF. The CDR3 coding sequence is TGTGCCAGCAGCGTAGAGAGGGACAGGGGGCCAGATGGTGAAAAACTGTTTTTT.

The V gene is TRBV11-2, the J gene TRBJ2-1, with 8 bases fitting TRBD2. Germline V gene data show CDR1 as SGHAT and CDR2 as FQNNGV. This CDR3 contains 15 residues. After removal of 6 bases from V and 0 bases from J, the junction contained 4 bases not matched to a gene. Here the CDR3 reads CASRRGGSSYNEQFF. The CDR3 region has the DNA TGTGCCAGCAGACGCGGGGGGAGCTCCTACAATGAGCAGTTCTTC.

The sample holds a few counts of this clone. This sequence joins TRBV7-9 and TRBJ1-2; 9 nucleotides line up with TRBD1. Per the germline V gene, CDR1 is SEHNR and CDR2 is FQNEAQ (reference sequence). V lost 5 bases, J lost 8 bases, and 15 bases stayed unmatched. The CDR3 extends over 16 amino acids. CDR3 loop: CASSPGTGTVGKGYTF. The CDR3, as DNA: TGTGCCAGCAGCCCGGGGACAGGGACGGTAGGGAAGGGCTACACCTTC.

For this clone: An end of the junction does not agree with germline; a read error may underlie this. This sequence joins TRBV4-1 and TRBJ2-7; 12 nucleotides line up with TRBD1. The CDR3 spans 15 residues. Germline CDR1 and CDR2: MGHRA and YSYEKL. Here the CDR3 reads CVSSQPGQGAYEQYF. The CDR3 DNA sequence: TGCGTCAGCAGCCAGCCGGGACAGGGGGCGTACGAGCAGTACTTC.

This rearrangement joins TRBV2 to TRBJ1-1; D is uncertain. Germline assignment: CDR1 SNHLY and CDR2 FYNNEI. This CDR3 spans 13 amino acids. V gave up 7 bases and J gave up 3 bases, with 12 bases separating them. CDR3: CASKAGLDTEAFF. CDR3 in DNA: TGTGCCAGCAAGGCAGGTTTAGACACTGAAGCTTTCTTT.

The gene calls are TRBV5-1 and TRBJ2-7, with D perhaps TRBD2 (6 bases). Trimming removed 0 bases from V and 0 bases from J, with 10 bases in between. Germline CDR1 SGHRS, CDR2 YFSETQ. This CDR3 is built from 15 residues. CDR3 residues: CASSLAGRGSYEQYF. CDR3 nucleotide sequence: TGCGCCAGCAGCTTGGCCGGGCGGGGCTCCTACGAGCAGTACTTC.

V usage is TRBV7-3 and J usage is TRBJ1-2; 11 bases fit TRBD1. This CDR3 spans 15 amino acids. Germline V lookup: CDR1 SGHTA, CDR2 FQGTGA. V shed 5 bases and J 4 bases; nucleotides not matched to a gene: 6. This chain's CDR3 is CASSPDRGRVYGYTF. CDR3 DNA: TGTGCCAGCAGCCCGGACAGGGGGCGAGTCTATGGCTACACCTTC.